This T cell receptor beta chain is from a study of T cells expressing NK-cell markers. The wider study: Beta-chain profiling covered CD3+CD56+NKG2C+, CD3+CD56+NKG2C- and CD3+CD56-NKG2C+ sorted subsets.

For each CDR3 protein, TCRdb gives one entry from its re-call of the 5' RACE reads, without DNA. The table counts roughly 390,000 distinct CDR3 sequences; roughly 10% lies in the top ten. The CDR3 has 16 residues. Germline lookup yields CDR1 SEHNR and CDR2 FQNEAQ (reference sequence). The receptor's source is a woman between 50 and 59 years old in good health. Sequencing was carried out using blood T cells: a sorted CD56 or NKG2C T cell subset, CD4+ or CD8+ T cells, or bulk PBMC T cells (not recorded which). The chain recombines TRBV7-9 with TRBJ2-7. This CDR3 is CASSLDLSASSYEQYF.